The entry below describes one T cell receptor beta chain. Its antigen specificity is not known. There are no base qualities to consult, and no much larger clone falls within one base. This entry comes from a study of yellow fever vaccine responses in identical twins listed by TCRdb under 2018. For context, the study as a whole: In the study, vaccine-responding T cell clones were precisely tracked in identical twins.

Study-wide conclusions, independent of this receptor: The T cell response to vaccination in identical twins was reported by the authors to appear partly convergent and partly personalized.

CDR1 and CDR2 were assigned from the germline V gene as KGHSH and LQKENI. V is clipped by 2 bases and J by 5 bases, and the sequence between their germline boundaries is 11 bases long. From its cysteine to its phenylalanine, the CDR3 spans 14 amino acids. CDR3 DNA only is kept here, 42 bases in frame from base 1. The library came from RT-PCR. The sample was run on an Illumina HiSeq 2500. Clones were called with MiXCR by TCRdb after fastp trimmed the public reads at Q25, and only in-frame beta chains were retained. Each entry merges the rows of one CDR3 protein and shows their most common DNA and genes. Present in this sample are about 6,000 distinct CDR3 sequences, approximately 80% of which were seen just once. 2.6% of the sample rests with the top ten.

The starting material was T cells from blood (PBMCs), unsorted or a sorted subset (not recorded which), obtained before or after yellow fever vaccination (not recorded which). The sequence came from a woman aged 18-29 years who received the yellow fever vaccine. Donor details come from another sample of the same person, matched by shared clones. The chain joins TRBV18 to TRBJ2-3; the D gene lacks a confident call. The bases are TGTGCCAGCTCACCAGACGACATCGGAGATACGCAGTATTTT. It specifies CASSPDDIGDTQYF.